This TCR beta chain is drawn from a study of cytotoxic CD8 clonotypes in ibrutinib-treated CLL (TCRdb year 2021). Describing the broader study: The cohort was composed of about 10 relapsed/refractory and about 15 treatment-naive patients; IGHV unmutated status was identified in roughly 17 patients. Responses were partial in roughly 24 patients and complete in 2; after median approximately 5.5 years follow-up, around 15 stayed in remission and some twelve progressed. Response samples were taken after a median of around 13 months on treatment, ranging from roughly 6 to 36 months. On average, each sample yielded some 250,000 productive templates and 85,000 to 95,000 productive rearrangements. Of the 80 to 95 participants in the trial, roughly 26 had longitudinal samples available. Cryopreserved peripheral blood mononuclear cells were collected at three points: before therapy, at response, and at either sustained remission or disease progression. Every remission and progressive disease sample was obtained while ibrutinib was still being received by the patients. The paper as a whole reports these results and caveats: Public clonotypes were found to be uncommon and were observed to contract or remain stable during treatment; the increase in clonality was shown to reflect expansion of private clonotypes at ibrutinib response. Sampling times were not matched between sustained-remission and progressing patients, and lymph node repertoires were not studied. Clonality rose at ibrutinib response, remained stable during sustained remission, and dropped back toward baseline at progression. Baseline clonality was found to be higher than that of age-matched healthy donors and was strongly correlated with circulating CD8+ T-cell counts.

The time point label here, explained by the study, means: approximately 2 years on ibrutinib. For TCR beta library preparation, around 2 micrograms of genomic DNA were isolated from cryopreserved PBMCs. High-throughput TCR beta sequencing was performed on longitudinal blood samples from CLL patients receiving ibrutinib monotherapy. The patients took part in an open-label, single-center phase 2 trial of ibrutinib monotherapy. A MiSeq instrument was used for deep resolution sequencing, which targeted depths ranging from 1 in 1 million up to 1 in 200,000 T cells, with coverage averaging 10x for each clonotype. The immunoSEQ hsTCRB Kit was used to generate the TCR beta libraries. Per the original workflow: The data were analyzed with ImmunoSEQ Analyzer and ImmunoSEQ Data Assistant, and V, D and J gene assignments followed IMGT definitions. Clonality, with values ranging from 0 to 1, was calculated as one minus the normalized Shannon entropy of productive rearrangement frequencies. Only overrepresented clonotypes making up at least 0.05% of the repertoire of each patient were included in the public clonotype analysis. About twelve age-matched healthy donor repertoires from immuneACCESS were used as controls for clonality. In TCRdb, the immuneACCESS table is reduced to in-frame sequences with V and J assigned. These tables do not hold every clone; where another copy was compared, an unresolved V gene accounts for under half, and the others remain unexplained. For V, J and clone size, that table is used; D and trimming come from the DNA. The sample table contains approximately 120,000 clones; only one count was recorded for roughly 84% of them. Jointly, the top ten make up less than 4% of the sample.

This clone was seen just once. Its specific antigen is unknown. No base quality values were provided; no much bigger clone lies one nucleotide off. This clonotype was sampled from a human donor with chronic lymphocytic leukemia. The specimen comprised PBMCs, sampled after 24 months of ibrutinib treatment.

The nucleotide sequence is TGTGCCAGTATGGCGGACAGGTCGAATGAAAAACTGTTTTTT. The resulting protein is CASMADRSNEKLFF. This chain joins TRBV19 to TRBJ1-4; TRBD1 fits 7 bases in the junction. The germline V gene (reference sequence) specifies LNHDA as CDR1 and SQIVND as CDR2. From the cysteine through the phenylalanine, the CDR3 covers 14 amino acids. Kept here is only the CDR3 DNA, which spans 42 bases and is read in frame from base 1. V ends up 7 bases short and J 5 bases short, with an unmatched junction base count of 7.